This is a list of T cell receptor beta chains from one sample in a study of T cells in localized non-small cell lung cancer. TCRdb's copy holds only in-frame clones and misses some; the assay was immunoSEQ multiplex PCR. The data show 30,000 or so clones, with over 80% seen just once and 4.2% held by the top ten. The material sequenced was peripheral blood mononuclear cells, taken before any cancer treatment. These receptor sequences come from a woman aged 35 to 70 with stage III lung adenocarcinoma. The CDR3 runs from the conserved cysteine through the conserved F or W. D genes are given only for firm matches. The size of a clone is reported for some rows only, either as once, few or many, or as a class for expanded clones.

j_gene: TRBJ2-5; abundance: few; d_gene: .; v_gene: TRBV7-6; CDR3nt: TGTGCCAGCAGCATGGGACGGCAAGAGACCCAGTACTTC; CDR3aa: CASSMGRQETQYF
j_gene: TRBJ2-7; abundance: .; d_gene: .; v_gene: TRBV11-3; CDR3nt: TGTGCCAGCAGCTTAGACAGGTTTGCCTACGAGCAGTACTTC; CDR3aa: CASSLDRFAYEQYF
j_gene: TRBJ1-2; abundance: .; d_gene: TRBD1; v_gene: TRBV5-1; CDR3nt: TGCGCCAGCAGCCCTTCGGACAGGGGATATGGCTACACCTTC; CDR3aa: CASSPSDRGYGYTF
j_gene: TRBJ1-5; abundance: .; d_gene: .; v_gene: TRBV23-1; CDR3nt: TGCGCCAGCACAGGGTGTCAGGGGCGTCAGCCCCAGCATTTT; CDR3aa: CASTGCQGRQPQHF
j_gene: TRBJ1-2; abundance: .; d_gene: TRBD1; v_gene: TRBV11-2; CDR3nt: TGTGCCAGCAGCTACCTACCGGGACAGGGGATTTATGGCTACACCTTC; CDR3aa: CASSYLPGQGIYGYTF
j_gene: TRBJ2-3; abundance: .; d_gene: TRBD2; v_gene: TRBV9; CDR3nt: TGTGCCAGCAGCGATAGCGGGAGGTCCTTTGATACGCAGTATTTT; CDR3aa: CASSDSGRSFDTQYF
j_gene: TRBJ1-1; abundance: .; d_gene: .; v_gene: TRBV5-8; CDR3nt: TGTGCCAGCAGCTTTTCAGGCACTGAAGCTTTCTTT; CDR3aa: CASSFSGTEAFF
j_gene: TRBJ2-3; abundance: .; d_gene: TRBD2; v_gene: TRBV29-1; CDR3nt: TGCAGCGTTGAAGAGGGACTACACACAGATACGCAGTATTTT; CDR3aa: CSVEEGLHTDTQYF
j_gene: TRBJ1-2; abundance: .; d_gene: .; v_gene: TRBV7-9; CDR3nt: TGTGCCAGCAGCACCCAGGGAAACTATGGCTACACCTTC; CDR3aa: CASSTQGNYGYTF
j_gene: TRBJ2-1; abundance: .; d_gene: TRBD2; v_gene: TRBV7-9; CDR3nt: TGTGCCAGCAGCCCTAAACTAGCGGGAGTACTTAATGAGCAGTTCTTC; CDR3aa: CASSPKLAGVLNEQFF
j_gene: TRBJ1-1; abundance: .; d_gene: .; v_gene: TRBV6-1; CDR3nt: TGTGCCAGCAGTGAGGCTTTAGTCGCTGAAGCTTTCTTT; CDR3aa: CASSEALVAEAFF
j_gene: TRBJ2-1; abundance: .; d_gene: TRBD2; v_gene: TRBV7-6; CDR3nt: TGTGCCAGCAGCGAGACTAGCGGGGGATACAATGAGCAGTTCTTC; CDR3aa: CASSETSGGYNEQFF
j_gene: TRBJ1-1; abundance: .; d_gene: .; v_gene: TRBV7-3; CDR3nt: TGTGCCAGCAGCTTAGCGGACAGAACTGAAGCTTTCTTT; CDR3aa: CASSLADRTEAFF
j_gene: TRBJ2-1; abundance: .; d_gene: TRBD2; v_gene: TRBV27; CDR3nt: TGTGCCAGCAGTCGGGAGGTTTCCTACAATGAGCAGTTCTTC; CDR3aa: CASSREVSYNEQFF
j_gene: TRBJ2-3; abundance: .; d_gene: .; v_gene: TRBV11-2; CDR3nt: TGTGCCAGCAGCTTCGTAGGGGGTCGAGATACGCAGTATTTT; CDR3aa: CASSFVGGRDTQYF
j_gene: TRBJ2-1; abundance: few; d_gene: TRBD2; v_gene: TRBV10-3; CDR3nt: TGTGCCATCAGTGTTCTAAGAGTAGGGGCGGGAGTGTGGAATGAGCAGTTCTTC; CDR3aa: CAISVLRVGAGVWNEQFF
j_gene: TRBJ1-5; abundance: .; d_gene: TRBD1; v_gene: TRBV28; CDR3nt: TGTGCCAGCAGTAACGACAGGGGCAATCAGCCCCAGCATTTT; CDR3aa: CASSNDRGNQPQHF
j_gene: TRBJ1-3; abundance: .; d_gene: TRBD1; v_gene: TRBV6-1; CDR3nt: TGTGCCAGCAGTGGGGACAGGTCGGACGGAAACACCATATATTTT; CDR3aa: CASSGDRSDGNTIYF
j_gene: TRBJ1-4; abundance: .; d_gene: .; v_gene: TRBV4-1; CDR3nt: TGCGCCAGCAGCCAAGATCGGGGAGGAGGGATTGAAAAACTGTTTTTT; CDR3aa: CASSQDRGGGIEKLFF
j_gene: TRBJ1-5; abundance: .; d_gene: .; v_gene: TRBV6-5; CDR3nt: TGTGCCAGCAGTTACTCCCCGAGTCAGCCCCAGCATTTT; CDR3aa: CASSYSPSQPQHF
j_gene: TRBJ2-1; abundance: .; d_gene: TRBD2; v_gene: TRBV29-1; CDR3nt: TGCAGCGGTGGACTAGCGGACTACAATGAGCAGTTCTTC; CDR3aa: CSGGLADYNEQFF
j_gene: TRBJ2-2; abundance: once; d_gene: .; v_gene: TRBV7-2; CDR3nt: TGTGCCAGCAGCTTAAGGAGTTTCGGGAGATTGAGAACCGGGGAGCTGTTTTTT; CDR3aa: CASSLRSFGRLRTGELFF
j_gene: TRBJ2-5; abundance: once; d_gene: .; v_gene: TRBV29-1; CDR3nt: TGCAGCGGAAGACAGCCGCAAGAGACCCAGTACTTC; CDR3aa: CSGRQPQETQYF
j_gene: TRBJ2-3; abundance: .; d_gene: .; v_gene: TRBV5-6; CDR3nt: TGTGCCAGCAGCTTGATTGCAGATACGCAGTATTTT; CDR3aa: CASSLIADTQYF
j_gene: TRBJ1-1; abundance: .; d_gene: .; v_gene: TRBV7-9; CDR3nt: TGTGCCAGCAGCAACCCTGGGGGCCAGGGCACTGAAGCTTTCTTT; CDR3aa: CASSNPGGQGTEAFF
j_gene: TRBJ2-2; abundance: .; d_gene: .; v_gene: TRBV7-2; CDR3nt: TGTGCCAGCAGCTTTAGCGTCTCCGGGGAGCTGTTTTTT; CDR3aa: CASSFSVSGELFF
j_gene: TRBJ2-5; abundance: .; d_gene: .; v_gene: TRBV18; CDR3nt: TGTGCCAGCTCGCCCGGGACGGATCCTTACCAAGAGACCCAGTACTTC; CDR3aa: CASSPGTDPYQETQYF